This is a list of T cell receptor beta chains from one sample in a study of neoadjuvant anti-PD-1 for oral cavity cancer. TCRdb's table, derived via immunoSEQ multiplex PCR, lists solely in-frame clones and lacks some. The profile shows roughly 13,000 clones, under 65% of them singletons. The sample was PBMCs, taken before nivolumab (anti-PD-1) treatment. These receptors originate from a person aged 35-80 years with oral cavity squamous cell carcinoma. The CDR3 runs from the conserved cysteine through the conserved F or W. A D gene is named only where the DNA matches it firmly. Only some rows state a clone size, as once, few, many or a class for expanded clones.

size: .
V: TRBV10-2
J: TRBJ2-5
D: .
CDR3: CASGTETQYF
DNA: TGCGCCAGCGGGACCGAGACCCAGTACTTC

size: .
V: TRBV6-1
J: TRBJ2-3
D: .
CDR3: CATEDGGASTDTQYF
DNA: TGTGCCACAGAGGACGGGGGAGCTAGCACAGATACGCAGTATTTT

size: .
V: TRBV5-1
J: TRBJ1-2
D: .
CDR3: CASSLSFGSGNGYTF
DNA: TGCGCCAGCAGCTTGTCGTTCGGATCGGGGAATGGCTACACCTTC

size: .
V: TRBV19
J: TRBJ1-5
D: .
CDR3: CASTEGQVAQPQHF
DNA: TGTGCCAGTACCGAGGGGCAGGTTGCTCAGCCCCAGCATTTT

size: .
V: TRBV29-1
J: TRBJ2-7
D: .
CDR3: CSAQGTYEQYF
DNA: TGCAGCGCCCAAGGAACCTACGAGCAGTACTTC

size: once
V: TRBV2
J: TRBJ2-7
D: .
CDR3: CASSLKQGFYEQYF
DNA: TGTGCCAGCAGTCTGAAACAGGGATTCTACGAGCAGTACTTC

size: once
V: TRBV5-6
J: TRBJ2-7
D: .
CDR3: CASSFGGSSYEQYF
DNA: TGTGCCAGCAGCTTCGGAGGGAGCTCCTACGAGCAGTACTTC

size: .
V: TRBV27
J: TRBJ2-7
D: .
CDR3: CASRPADRPPYEQYF
DNA: TGTGCCAGCAGACCTGCCGACAGGCCTCCCTACGAGCAGTACTTC

size: .
V: TRBV30
J: TRBJ1-6
D: TRBD1
CDR3: CAWSSGPRDRVFHNSPLHF
DNA: TGTGCCTGGAGCTCCGGGCCCCGGGACAGGGTATTCCATAATTCACCCCTCCACTTT

size: few
V: TRBV19
J: TRBJ1-5
D: .
CDR3: CASSPSSPKQPQHF
DNA: TGTGCCAGTAGTCCGAGCTCCCCGAAACAGCCCCAGCATTTT

size: .
V: TRBV25-1
J: TRBJ2-2
D: .
CDR3: CASSVLGASTGELFF
DNA: TGTGCCAGCAGTGTGCTGGGGGCGAGCACCGGGGAGCTGTTTTTT

size: few
V: TRBV2
J: TRBJ1-5
D: .
CDR3: CASSPGAGKHYSNQPQHF
DNA: TGTGCCAGCAGCCCCGGAGCAGGGAAACATTATAGCAATCAGCCCCAGCATTTT

size: once
V: TRBV19
J: TRBJ1-5
D: .
CDR3: CASSKEGYSNQPQHF
DNA: TGTGCCAGTAGTAAAGAGGGGTATAGCAATCAGCCCCAGCATTTT

size: .
V: TRBV5-1
J: TRBJ1-3
D: .
CDR3: CASSIGRPEVGTTIYF
DNA: TGCGCCAGCAGCATCGGACGCCCCGAGGTGGGAACCACCATATATTTT

size: few
V: TRBV19
J: TRBJ1-5
D: TRBD1
CDR3: CASKGPGTGAQPQHF
DNA: TGTGCCAGTAAGGGACCGGGGACAGGGGCTCAGCCCCAGCATTTT

size: .
V: TRBV7-9
J: TRBJ1-5
D: .
CDR3: CASSLEVPGQPQHF
DNA: TGTGCCAGCAGCTTAGAGGTACCGGGACAGCCCCAGCATTTT

size: few
V: TRBV30
J: TRBJ1-6
D: TRBD1
CDR3: CAWVKTGQGSFLHF
DNA: TGTGCCTGGGTGAAAACTGGACAGGGTTCGTTTCTCCACTTT

size: .
V: TRBV5-1
J: TRBJ1-1
D: TRBD1
CDR3: CASSLGTGNTEAFF
DNA: TGCGCCAGCAGCTTGGGGACAGGAAACACTGAAGCTTTCTTT

size: .
V: TRBV18
J: TRBJ1-1
D: .
CDR3: CASSLTVNTEAFF
DNA: TGTGCCAGCTCCTTGACAGTGAACACTGAAGCTTTCTTT

size: .
V: TRBV6-4
J: TRBJ1-1
D: .
CDR3: CASREELNTEAFF
DNA: TGTGCCAGCAGAGAAGAGTTGAACACTGAAGCTTTCTTT

size: .
V: TRBV6-1
J: TRBJ1-4
D: .
CDR3: CASSARQERREKLFF
DNA: TGTGCCAGCAGTGCAAGACAGGAGCGGCGTGAAAAACTGTTTTTT

size: few
V: TRBV7-2
J: TRBJ1-2
D: .
CDR3: CASSSRDIPYGYTF
DNA: TGTGCCAGCAGCTCCCGGGACATTCCATATGGCTACACCTTC

size: .
V: TRBV28
J: TRBJ1-1
D: .
CDR3: CASSQRGAFF
DNA: TGTGCCAGCAGCCAGCGGGGGGCTTTCTTT

size: few
V: TRBV6-1
J: TRBJ2-7
D: .
CDR3: CASSWSPGLSYEQYF
DNA: TGTGCCAGCAGTTGGAGCCCGGGTCTCTCCTACGAGCAGTACTTC

size: .
V: TRBV19
J: TRBJ1-2
D: .
CDR3: CASSSGAVPVPYGYTF
DNA: TGTGCCAGTAGTAGCGGGGCGGTGCCCGTCCCCTATGGCTACACCTTC

size: .
V: TRBV7-7
J: TRBJ2-7
D: TRBD1
CDR3: CASSLGTGGRYEQYF
DNA: TGTGCCAGCAGCTTAGGGACAGGCGGGCGCTACGAGCAGTACTTC

size: .
V: TRBV11-2
J: TRBJ2-1
D: TRBD1
CDR3: CASSLRQGAGNEQFF
DNA: TGTGCCAGCAGCTTAAGGCAGGGGGCAGGGAATGAGCAGTTCTTC

size: once
V: TRBV11-2
J: TRBJ1-1
D: .
CDR3: CASSLVVGVSMGDTEAFF
DNA: TGTGCCAGCAGCTTAGTTGTTGGGGTCTCCATGGGGGACACTGAAGCTTTCTTT

size: .
V: TRBV27
J: TRBJ1-2
D: TRBD1
CDR3: CASSYTETGRRYGYTF
DNA: TGTGCCAGCAGTTACACGGAGACAGGGAGGAGGTATGGCTACACCTTC

size: .
V: TRBV5-4
J: TRBJ2-7
D: TRBD1
CDR3: CASSLGGQGSYEQYF
DNA: TGTGCCAGCAGCTTGGGGGGACAGGGGTCCTACGAGCAGTACTTC

size: few
V: TRBV6-1
J: TRBJ1-1
D: .
CDR3: CASRQETMNTEAFF
DNA: TGTGCCAGCAGGCAGGAAACCATGAACACTGAAGCTTTCTTT

size: .
V: TRBV10-3
J: TRBJ2-2
D: .
CDR3: CAISEGRTENTGELFF
DNA: TGTGCCATCAGTGAGGGAAGGACAGAGAACACCGGGGAGCTGTTTTTT

size: few
V: TRBV10-3
J: TRBJ1-5
D: .
CDR3: CAISDQTSNQPQHF
DNA: TGTGCCATCAGTGACCAGACTAGCAATCAGCCCCAGCATTTT

size: .
V: TRBV2
J: TRBJ1-5
D: .
CDR3: CASTVGNQPQHF
DNA: TGTGCCAGCACTGTGGGTAATCAGCCCCAGCATTTT

size: .
V: TRBV5-1
J: TRBJ2-7
D: .
CDR3: CASSLDLGGDEQYF
DNA: TGCGCCAGCAGCTTGGATCTGGGTGGCGACGAGCAGTACTTC